These 25 T cell receptor beta chains came from one sample sequenced in a study of blood T cell repertoires in COVID-19. TCRdb's table, derived via immunoSEQ multiplex PCR, lists solely in-frame clones and lacks some. The sample includes more than 300,000 clones, 88% seen only once; the top ten take approximately 7.3%. What was sequenced was peripheral blood. These receptors were obtained from a woman between 65 and 79 years old with COVID-19, enrolled during active disease.

The chain is built from TRBV4-1 and TRBJ2-7; 11 positions match TRBD2. From germline, CDR1 is MGHRA and CDR2 YSYEKL. The CDR3 runs 15 residues. Trimming at V came to 1 base and at J to 3 bases, leaving 2 bases not matched to a gene. As DNA, the CDR3 is TGCGCCAGCAGCCAAGGACTAGCGGGGCTCTACGAGCAGTACTTC. It specifies CASSQGLAGLYEQYF.

This clone was recorded a few times. The rearrangement links TRBV30 to TRBJ2-3; 10 bases map to TRBD2. With 4 bases clipped from V and 3 bases from J, the junction kept 13 bases outside the gene matches. The CDR3 runs to 17 residues. Germline V CDR1 and CDR2: GTSNPN, SVGIG (reference sequence). CDR3 amino acids: CAWKRIAGGSTTDTQYF. CDR3 nucleotide sequence: TGTGCCTGGAAGAGAATAGCGGGGGGTTCAACTACAGATACGCAGTATTTT.

The chain links TRBV11-2 to TRBJ2-3; D uncertain. This CDR3 is 13 amino acids long. From germline, CDR1 is SGHAT and CDR2 FQNNGV. V gave up 0 bases and J gave up 6 bases, with 7 bases separating them. The CDR3, as DNA: TGTGCCAGCAGCTTAGATCGAGTGGATACGCAGTATTTT. Amino acid sequence: CASSLDRVDTQYF.

This clone came up a few times. The gene calls are TRBV28 and TRBJ1-2; no clear D gene. V was shortened by 8 bases and J by 1 base, with 14 bases between the two germline ends. CDR3 length: 14 amino acids. The germline V gene encodes CDR1 MDHEN and CDR2 SYDVKM. The CDR3: CASARTGINYGYTF. The CDR3, as DNA: TGTGCCAGCGCCCGAACGGGGATTAACTATGGCTACACCTTC.

The rearrangement links TRBV20-1 to TRBJ1-5; no reliable D call. Trimming removed 3 bases at V and 7 bases at J, with 16 bases between. The length of the CDR3 is 14 residues. In germline, CDR1 is DFQATT, CDR2 SNEGSKA (reference sequence). The CDR3 protein is CSASTRGLNQPQHF. Written as DNA, the CDR3 is TGCAGTGCTAGTACCAGAGGGCTCAACCAGCCCCAGCATTTT.

This chain uses TRBV19 with TRBJ1-2, with D uncertain. Germline V gene sequence: CDR1 LNHDA, CDR2 SQIVND (reference sequence). Deletions cut 7 bases from V and 4 bases from J, with 16 bases between. This CDR3 contains 14 residues. The CDR3 protein is CASIPRASSYGYTF. CDR3 DNA: TGTGCCAGTATCCCCCGCGCTAGTAGCTATGGCTACACCTTC.

This clone has a single count. The chain couples TRBV11-2 to TRBJ1-1; TRBD1 matches at 8 bases. The CDR3 is made up of 13 amino acids. Per germline, CDR1 SGHAT and CDR2 FQNNGV. The J segment lost 7 bases and the V segment lost 7 bases, leaving 8 bases of the junction unmatched. CDR3 amino acids: CASTRTGFNEAFF. CDR3 nucleotides: TGTGCCAGCACCCGGACAGGGTTCAATGAAGCTTTCTTT.

The chain employs TRBV4-3 and TRBJ2-1, with TRBD2 matching 7 bases. V shed 4 bases and J 8 bases; nucleotides not matched to a gene: 11. Germline V CDR1 and CDR2: LGHNA, YSLEER. CDR3 length: 15 residues. This CDR3 reads CASSPLEMGGYEQFF. The CDR3 nucleotides are TGCGCCAGCAGCCCTCTAGAGATGGGGGGGTATGAGCAGTTCTTC.

The chain recombines TRBV5-6 with TRBJ1-1; possibly TRBD1 for D (6 bases). Trimming took 3 bases from V and 2 from J, leaving 14 bases between them. This CDR3 has 15 residues. Germline V gene sequence: CDR1 SGHDT, CDR2 YYEEEE. CDR3 in DNA: TGTGCCAGCAGCTCCACGGACAGTTTTAACACTGAAGCTTTCTTT. Amino acid sequence: CASSSTDSFNTEAFF.

This chain uses TRBV5-5 with TRBJ2-5; 7 bases agree with TRBD1. The CDR3 length is 14 residues. The germline gives CDR1 SGHKS, CDR2 YYEKEE (reference sequence). J was trimmed by 5 bases and V by 4 bases; bases with no gene match: 8. The CDR3 reads CASSTSTGRETQYF. For the CDR3, the DNA is TGTGCCAGCAGCACCTCGACAGGGCGGGAGACCCAGTACTTC. The whole variable domain, filled in from reference TRBV5-5 and TRBJ2-5, reads DAGVTQSPTHLIKTRGQQVTLRCSPISGHKSVSWYQQVLGQGPQFIFQYYEKEERGRGNFPDRFSARQFPNYSSELNVNALLLGDSALYLCASSTSTGRETQYFGPGTRLLVL.

The V and J genes are TRBV5-6 and TRBJ1-6, with 7 bases identical to TRBD1. In germline, CDR1 is SGHDT, CDR2 YYEEEE. This CDR3 has 16 amino acids. V shed 2 bases, J shed 7 bases, and the junction held 9 bases outside the gene matches. The CDR3 sequence is CASSLSTGAWNSPLHF. DNA of the CDR3: TGTGCCAGCAGCTTAAGCACAGGGGCTTGGAATTCACCCCTCCACTTT.

This clone has only one observation. A much larger clone differs from this one at a single base, so this may be a read error. This chain uses TRBV28 with TRBJ2-7; TRBD2 is a possible D gene (5 bases). V lost 6 bases, J lost 3 bases, and 9 bases lay in between. There are 12 residues in the CDR3. Per germline, CDR1 MDHEN and CDR2 SYDVKM. The CDR3 region is CASSSRGYEQYF. The CDR3 coding sequence is TGTGCCAGCAGCTCCCGGGGCTACGAGCAGTACTTC.

V and J are TRBV28 and TRBJ2-3, with 12 bases that match TRBD1. CDR1 and CDR2 from the germline V gene are MDHEN and SYDVKM. Losses at the gene ends were 5 bases for V and 6 bases for J; bases not matched to a gene: 6. The CDR3 length is 15 residues. DNA of the CDR3: TGTGCCAGCAGTCCTGGGACAGGGGGCTCGGATACGCAGTATTTT. It codes for CASSPGTGGSDTQYF.

The gene calls are TRBV19 and TRBJ2-1; no clear D. V lost 2 bases to trimming and J lost 1 base, with 9 bases between them. The CDR3 length is 15 residues. Germline values: CDR1 LNHDA, CDR2 SQIVND (reference sequence). CDR3: CASSISLNSYNEQFF. The CDR3 DNA is TGTGCCAGTAGTATATCGCTAAATTCCTACAATGAGCAGTTCTTC.

This clone has a single count. The same CDR3 also results from other DNA sequences found in this sample. The genes are TRBV30 and TRBJ2-7, with TRBD1 as a possible D gene (5 bases). The CDR3 is made up of 11 amino acids. The V end lost 2 bases, the J end lost 3 bases, and 5 bases lay between the germline ends. Germline CDR1 GTSNPN, CDR2 SVGIG (reference sequence). In DNA form, the CDR3 reads TGTGCCTGGAGTACAGGCTACGAGCAGTACTTC. It translates to CAWSTGYEQYF.

The V gene is TRBV11-2, the J gene TRBJ1-3; D perhaps matches TRBD1 (6 bases). The V gene lost 5 bases and the J gene lost 3 bases, with 8 bases spanning the gap. This CDR3 is built from 13 residues. Germline V gives CDR1 SGHAT, CDR2 FQNNGV. CDR3: CASSPDSGNTIYF. Here the CDR3 DNA reads TGTGCCAGCAGCCCGGACAGTGGAAACACCATATATTTT. Supplemented by reference TRBV11-2 and TRBJ1-3, the full variable domain reads EAGVAQSPRYKIIEKRQSVAFWCNPISGHATLYWYQQILGQGPKLLIQFQNNGVVDDSQLPKDRFSAERLKGVDSTLKIQPAKLEDSAVYLCASSPDSGNTIYFGEGSWLTVV.

The V gene is TRBV7-9, the J gene TRBJ2-7; a weak D match, TRBD1 (6 bases). From germline, CDR1 is SEHNR and CDR2 FQNEAQ (reference sequence). Trimming left V 5 bases short and J 4 bases short, with 15 bases between. CDR3 size: 14 residues. In DNA, the CDR3 is TGTGCCAGCAGCCCGGACAGTAACAAATACGAGCAGTACTTC. Its translation: CASSPDSNKYEQYF.

This clone was counted a single time. V is TRBV4-1 and J is TRBJ2-5; D not certain. V shed 0 bases and J shed 1 base, with 6 bases lying between them. Germline CDR1 MGHRA, CDR2 YSYEKL. This CDR3 has 14 residues. CDR3 residues: CASSQDLSQETQYF. Written as DNA, the CDR3 is TGCGCCAGCAGCCAAGATTTGAGCCAAGAGACCCAGTACTTC.

The V and J genes are TRBV9 and TRBJ1-2, with unresolved D. Germline CDR1 and CDR2: SGDLS and YYNGEE. CDR3 size: 14 residues. The ends were cut back, 2 bases at V and 8 bases at J, with 16 bases in the middle. DNA for the CDR3: TGTGCCAGCAGCGTTCACAGCGGCGCATACGGCTACACCTTC. It encodes CASSVHSGAYGYTF.

There are a few counts of this clone. The chain has TRBV28 and TRBJ1-5; D gene uncertain. Trimming pared 7 bases from V and 6 bases from J, leaving 13 bases between. From germline, CDR1 is MDHEN and CDR2 SYDVKM. This CDR3 is built from 13 residues. The chain's CDR3 is CASMGGRSQPQHF. CDR3 nucleotides: TGTGCCAGCATGGGAGGAAGGAGTCAGCCCCAGCATTTT.

The CDR3 region has the DNA TGCGCCAGCAGCCGCGATGTCGGGTCCAGCTCCTACGAGCAGTACTTC. This gives the protein CASSRDVGSSSYEQYF. V usage is TRBV4-3 and J usage is TRBJ2-7; D not certain. The CDR3 spans 16 residues. V lost 4 bases to trimming and J lost 0 bases, with 16 bases between them. The V gene's germline CDR1 is LGHNA and CDR2 YSLEER.

The V gene is TRBV10-3, the J gene TRBJ1-4; TRBD1 might be the D (5 bases). With 7 bases removed from V and 7 bases from J, the gap between germline ends came to 13 bases. The CDR3 spans 13 residues. The germline V gene has CDR1 ENHRY and CDR2 SYGVKD. The CDR3 sequence: CAITDIPGEKLFF. The CDR3 DNA follows: TGTGCCATCACGGACATCCCGGGTGAAAAACTGTTTTTT.

The chain combines TRBV2 with TRBJ2-7, with a weak D call TRBD2 (5 bases). This CDR3 has 17 residues. The V end lost 1 base, the J end lost 2 bases, and 18 bases lay between the germline ends. Looked up from germline, CDR1 is SNHLY and CDR2 is FYNNEI. The chain's CDR3 is CASSEDRGVGHTYEQYF. CDR3 DNA sequence: TGTGCCAGCAGTGAAGACCGGGGTGTGGGTCATACCTACGAGCAGTACTTC.

This clone appeared once. The gene calls are TRBV11-2 and TRBJ2-1; 8 bases map to TRBD2. Unmatched junction bases numbered 10, after V lost 4 bases and J lost 5 bases. The CDR3 is 16 residues long. Germline V gives CDR1 SGHAT, CDR2 FQNNGV. The CDR3 loop reads CASSSLVGLVNNEQFF. DNA for the CDR3: TGTGCCAGCAGCTCCCTCGTGGGACTAGTGAACAATGAGCAGTTCTTC.

In this sample, this clone turned up once. The rearrangement uses TRBV9 and TRBJ1-6; 8 bases agree with TRBD1. This CDR3 contains 15 residues. The V and J ends lost 7 bases and 0 bases, in that order; junction bases with no gene match: 3. Germline V gene sequence: CDR1 SGDLS, CDR2 YYNGEE. This chain's CDR3 is CASGGTGSYNSPLHF. CDR3 DNA sequence: TGTGCCAGCGGGGGGACAGGCTCCTATAATTCACCCCTCCACTTT.